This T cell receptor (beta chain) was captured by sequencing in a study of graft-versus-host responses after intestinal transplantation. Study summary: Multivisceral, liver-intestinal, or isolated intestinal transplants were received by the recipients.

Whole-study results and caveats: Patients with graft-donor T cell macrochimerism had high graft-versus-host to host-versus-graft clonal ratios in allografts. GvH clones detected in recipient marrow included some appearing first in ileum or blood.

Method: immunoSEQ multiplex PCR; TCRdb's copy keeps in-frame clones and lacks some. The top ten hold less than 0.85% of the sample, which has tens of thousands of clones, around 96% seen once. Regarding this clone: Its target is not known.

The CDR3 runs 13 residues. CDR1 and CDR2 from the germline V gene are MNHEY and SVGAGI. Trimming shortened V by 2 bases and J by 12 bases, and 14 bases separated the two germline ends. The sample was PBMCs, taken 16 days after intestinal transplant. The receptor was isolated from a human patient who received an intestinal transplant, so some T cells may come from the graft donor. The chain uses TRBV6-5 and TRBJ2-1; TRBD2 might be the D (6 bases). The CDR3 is CASSYGTGEGQFF. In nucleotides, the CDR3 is TGTGCCAGCAGTTACGGTACGGGAGAGGGGCAGTTCTTC.